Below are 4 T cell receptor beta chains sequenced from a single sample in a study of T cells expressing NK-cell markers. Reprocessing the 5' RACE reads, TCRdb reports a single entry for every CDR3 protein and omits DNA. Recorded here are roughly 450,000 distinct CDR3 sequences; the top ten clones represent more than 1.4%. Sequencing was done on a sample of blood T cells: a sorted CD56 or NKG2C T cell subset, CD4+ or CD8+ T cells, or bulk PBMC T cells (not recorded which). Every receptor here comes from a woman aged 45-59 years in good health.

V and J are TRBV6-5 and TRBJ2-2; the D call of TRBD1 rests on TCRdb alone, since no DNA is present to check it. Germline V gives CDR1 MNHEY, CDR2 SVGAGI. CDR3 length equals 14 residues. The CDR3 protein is CASRGQAYTGELFF.

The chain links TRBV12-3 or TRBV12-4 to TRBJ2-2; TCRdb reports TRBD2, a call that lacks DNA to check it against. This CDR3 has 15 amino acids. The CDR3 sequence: CASSLRRTETGELFF.

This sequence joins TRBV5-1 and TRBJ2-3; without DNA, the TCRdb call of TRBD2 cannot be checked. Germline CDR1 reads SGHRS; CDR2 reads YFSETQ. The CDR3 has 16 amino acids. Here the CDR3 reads CASSLSRPSSTDTQYF.

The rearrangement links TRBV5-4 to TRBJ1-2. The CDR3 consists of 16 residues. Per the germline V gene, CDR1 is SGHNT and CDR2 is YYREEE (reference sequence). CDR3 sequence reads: CASGGTGHWGNYGYTF.